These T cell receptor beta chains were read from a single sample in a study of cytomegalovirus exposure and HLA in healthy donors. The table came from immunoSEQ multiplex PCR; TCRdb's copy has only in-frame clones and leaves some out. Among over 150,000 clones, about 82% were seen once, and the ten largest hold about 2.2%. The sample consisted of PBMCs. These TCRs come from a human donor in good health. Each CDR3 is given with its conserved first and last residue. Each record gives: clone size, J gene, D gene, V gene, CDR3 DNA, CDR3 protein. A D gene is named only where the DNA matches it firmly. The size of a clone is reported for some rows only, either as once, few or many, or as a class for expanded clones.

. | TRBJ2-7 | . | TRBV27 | TGTGCCAGCAGCCGCGACAGGTCCTACGAGCAGTACTTC | CASSRDRSYEQYF
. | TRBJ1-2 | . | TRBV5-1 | TGCGCCAGCAGCTTGGGGGGGGGCTATGGCTACACCTTC | CASSLGGGYGYTF
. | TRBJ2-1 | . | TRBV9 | TGTGCCAGCAGCCCCTTAGGGGGTTCCTACAATGAGCAGTTCTTC | CASSPLGGSYNEQFF
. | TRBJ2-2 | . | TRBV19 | TGTGCCAGTAGTGGGGCGCTGGGTACCGGGGAGCTGTTTTTT | CASSGALGTGELFF
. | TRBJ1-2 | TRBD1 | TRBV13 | TGTGCCAGCAGCTTACAGGGGGCCCGTGGCTACACCTTC | CASSLQGARGYTF
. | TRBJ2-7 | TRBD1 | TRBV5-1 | TGCGCCAGCACCTTAGGGACAGGGGGCCGTGAGCAGTACTTC | CASTLGTGGREQYF
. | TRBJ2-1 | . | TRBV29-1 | TGCAGCGTTGAGAACTCAAATGAGCAGTTCTTC | CSVENSNEQFF
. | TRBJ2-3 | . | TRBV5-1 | TGCGCCAGCAGCTTGCCGGGAGAGGATACGCAGTATTTT | CASSLPGEDTQYF
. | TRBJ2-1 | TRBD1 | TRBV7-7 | TGTGCTAGCAGCCCACTAGGACAGGGCCGGTACAATGAGCAGTTCTTC | CASSPLGQGRYNEQFF
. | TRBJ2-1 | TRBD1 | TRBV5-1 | TGCGCCAGCAGCTGGGGACAGGGTCTTTACAATGAGCAGTTCTTC | CASSWGQGLYNEQFF
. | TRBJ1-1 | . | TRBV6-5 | TGTGCCACCATAGACACGCAGCACACTGAAGCTTTCTTT | CATIDTQHTEAFF
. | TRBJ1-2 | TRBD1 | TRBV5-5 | TGTGCCAGCAGCTCCGGGACAGTTAACTATGGCTACACCTTC | CASSSGTVNYGYTF
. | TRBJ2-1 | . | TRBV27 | TGTGCCAGCAGTTCGGGACTCCCGATATACAATGAGCAGTTCTTC | CASSSGLPIYNEQFF
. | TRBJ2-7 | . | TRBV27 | TGTGCCAGCAGTCGCGGGCAGGAATTTTCCTACGAGCAGTACTTC | CASSRGQEFSYEQYF
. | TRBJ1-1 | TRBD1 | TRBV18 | TGTGCCAGCTCGACCGGGACAGGGGGCTTTTCGGACACTGAAGCTTTCTTT | CASSTGTGGFSDTEAFF
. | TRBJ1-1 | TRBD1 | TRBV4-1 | TGCGCCAGCAGCCTCCGGACAGGGCCCCCGAACACTGAAGCTTTCTTT | CASSLRTGPPNTEAFF
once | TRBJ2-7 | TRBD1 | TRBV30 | TGTGCCTGGGACTTGACAGGGGGTGAATACGAGCAGTACTTC | CAWDLTGGEYEQYF
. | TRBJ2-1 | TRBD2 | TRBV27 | TGTGCCAGCAGATCTCTAGCGGGAAAGATTGAGCAGTTCTTC | CASRSLAGKIEQFF
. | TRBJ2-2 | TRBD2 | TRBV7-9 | TGTGCCAGCAGTCCCGGGACTACCAACACCGGGGAGCTGTTTTTT | CASSPGTTNTGELFF
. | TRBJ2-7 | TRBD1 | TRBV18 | TGTGCCAGCTCACCACCGTCCAGGGGGCGCGATGGGCAGTACTTC | CASSPPSRGRDGQYF
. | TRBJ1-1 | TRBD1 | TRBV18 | TGTGCCAGCTACAGGACAGGTATGAACACTGAAGCTTTCTTT | CASYRTGMNTEAFF
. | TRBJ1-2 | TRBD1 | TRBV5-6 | TGTGCCAGCAGCTTGGGACAGGGCAATCTCGGCTACACCTTC | CASSLGQGNLGYTF
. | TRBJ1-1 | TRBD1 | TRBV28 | TGTGCCAGCAGTTCTCCCCTGACAGGGTTCGGTGACACTGAAGCTTTCTTT | CASSSPLTGFGDTEAFF
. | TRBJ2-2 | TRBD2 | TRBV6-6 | TGTGCCAGCAGTTCCTTTGATGCGGGAGCGGCCGGGGAGCTGTTTTTT | CASSSFDAGAAGELFF
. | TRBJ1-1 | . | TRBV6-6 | TGTGCCAGCAGTTACCGTCAGGGGATGAACACTGAAGCTTTCTTT | CASSYRQGMNTEAFF
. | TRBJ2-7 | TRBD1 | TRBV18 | TGTGCCAGCTCTCCGCGGGGCGGACAGGGAACCTACGAGCAGTACTTC | CASSPRGGQGTYEQYF
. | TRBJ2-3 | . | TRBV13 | TGTGCCAGCAGCTTCGGGGATACGCAGTATTTT | CASSFGDTQYF
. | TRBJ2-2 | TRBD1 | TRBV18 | TGTGCCAGCTCACCAAGGGGACAGACCACCGGGGAGCTGTTTTTT | CASSPRGQTTGELFF
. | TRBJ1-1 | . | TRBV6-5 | TGTGCCAGCAGTTCCGTGACACAAACCAACACTGAAGCTTTCTTT | CASSSVTQTNTEAFF
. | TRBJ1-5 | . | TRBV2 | TGTGCCAGCAGGCGGAGCAATCAGCCCCAGCATTTT | CASRRSNQPQHF
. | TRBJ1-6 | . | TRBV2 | TGTGCCAGCAGCGAGAGTTTTTTGCCTCAGCGAACCTTT | CASSESFLPQRTF
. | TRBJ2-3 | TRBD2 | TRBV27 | TGTGCCAGCAGTCCCTCGGGACTAGCGGGAGGCGCGGATACGCAGTATTTT | CASSPSGLAGGADTQYF
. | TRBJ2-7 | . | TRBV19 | TGTGCCAGTAGTGTCGGACAGATCTCCTACGAGCAGTACTTC | CASSVGQISYEQYF
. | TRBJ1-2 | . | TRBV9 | TGTGCCAGCAGCGTCGGAGATCAGACTAACTATGGCTACACCTTC | CASSVGDQTNYGYTF
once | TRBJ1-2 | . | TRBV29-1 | TGCAGCGCGTCCCTACCGACAGAGGATCATGGCTACACCTTC | CSASLPTEDHGYTF
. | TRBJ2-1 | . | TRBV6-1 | TGTGCCAGCAGTGGCCGATCTAGTTTCAATGAGCAGTTCTTC | CASSGRSSFNEQFF
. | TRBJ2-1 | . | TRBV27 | TGTGCCAGCAGTTTCGAAGGGGCGTTCTACAATGAGCAGTTCTTC | CASSFEGAFYNEQFF
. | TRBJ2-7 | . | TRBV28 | TGTGCCAGCAGTTTAAGCGCCTACGAGCAGTACTTC | CASSLSAYEQYF